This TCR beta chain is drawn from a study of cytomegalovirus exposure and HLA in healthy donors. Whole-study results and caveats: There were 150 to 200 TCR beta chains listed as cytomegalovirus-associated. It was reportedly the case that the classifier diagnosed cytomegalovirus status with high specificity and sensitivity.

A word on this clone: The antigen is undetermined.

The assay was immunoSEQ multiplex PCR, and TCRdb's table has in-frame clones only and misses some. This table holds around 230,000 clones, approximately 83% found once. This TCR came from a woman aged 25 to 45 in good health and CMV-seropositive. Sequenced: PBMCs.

CDR3 amino acids: CASSLYSGGLASNEQFF. Here the CDR3 DNA reads TGTGCCAGCAGCTTATACTCGGGCGGACTTGCGAGCAATGAGCAGTTCTTC. The V gene is TRBV7-9, the J gene TRBJ2-1, with D possibly being TRBD2 (5 bases). Germline CDR1 is SEHNR and CDR2 is FQNEAQ (reference sequence). The CDR3 is 17 residues long. The ends were cut back, 2 bases at V and 6 bases at J, with 20 bases in the middle.